The rows below give T cell receptor beta chains drawn from one sample of a study of blood T cell repertoires in COVID-19. This table comes from immunoSEQ multiplex PCR, and its TCRdb copy is limited to in-frame clones, with some not included. This sample has a few hundred thousand clones; roughly nine tenths occur once, and the top ten carry just over 8%. The sample consisted of PBMCs or T cells enriched from blood (not recorded which). The source of these receptors is a woman in her sixties or seventies who had recovered from COVID-19. Both conserved end residues are part of each CDR3. D genes are given only for firm matches. Size is omitted from some rows. Given values are once, few, many or a class for expanded clones.

v_gene: TRBV7-2
d_gene: NA
j_gene: TRBJ1-2
abundance: NA
CDR3nt: TGTGCCAGCAGCTTAGTAAGCACAGAGATTCTTTATGGCTACACCTTC
CDR3aa: CASSLVSTEILYGYTF

v_gene: TRBV5-4
d_gene: TRBD1
j_gene: TRBJ2-5
abundance: NA
CDR3nt: TGTGCCAGCAGCTTGGTAGGGACAGGGTATCAAGAGACCCAGTACTTC
CDR3aa: CASSLVGTGYQETQYF

v_gene: TRBV6-6
d_gene: NA
j_gene: TRBJ1-4
abundance: NA
CDR3nt: TGTGCCAGCAGTAGCGGACAGAGAGGGTTGGAAAAACTGTTTTTT
CDR3aa: CASSSGQRGLEKLFF

v_gene: TRBV4-2
d_gene: TRBD2
j_gene: TRBJ2-5
abundance: NA
CDR3nt: TGTGCCAGCAGCGCCTCAGGGGCGGGGGGGGTAGAGACCCAGTACTTC
CDR3aa: CASSASGAGGVETQYF

v_gene: TRBV3-1/TRBV3-2
d_gene: NA
j_gene: TRBJ1-3
abundance: NA
CDR3nt: TGTGCCAGCAGCCGCCTACAGGGCGGGGGAAACACCATATATTTT
CDR3aa: CASSRLQGGGNTIYF

v_gene: TRBV5-4
d_gene: TRBD2
j_gene: TRBJ2-3
abundance: NA
CDR3nt: TGTGCCAGCAGCTTCGGGATTGGCGGGAGCGGAACAGATACGCAGTATTTT
CDR3aa: CASSFGIGGSGTDTQYF

v_gene: TRBV4-1
d_gene: TRBD1
j_gene: TRBJ2-2
abundance: NA
CDR3nt: TGCGCCAGCAGCCAAGACCCAGGGGGCCGGAGCGGGGAGCTGTTTTTT
CDR3aa: CASSQDPGGRSGELFF

v_gene: TRBV30
d_gene: NA
j_gene: TRBJ2-1
abundance: NA
CDR3nt: TGTGCCTGGAGCGGGACAAGGGGAGGGTATGAGCAGTTCTTC
CDR3aa: CAWSGTRGGYEQFF

v_gene: TRBV5-4
d_gene: TRBD1
j_gene: TRBJ2-3
abundance: NA
CDR3nt: TGTGCCAGCAGCTTGAAACAGGGGAGCACAGATACGCAGTATTTT
CDR3aa: CASSLKQGSTDTQYF

v_gene: TRBV10-2
d_gene: TRBD1
j_gene: TRBJ1-1
abundance: NA
CDR3nt: TGCGCCAGCAGACCGTCTCAAGGACAGGGGAACACTGAAGCTTTCTTT
CDR3aa: CASRPSQGQGNTEAFF

v_gene: TRBV12-3/TRBV12-4
d_gene: NA
j_gene: TRBJ2-1
abundance: once
CDR3nt: TGTGCCAGTTCCTTGGGGGGGCTCAATGAGCAGTTCTTC
CDR3aa: CASSLGGLNEQFF

v_gene: TRBV4-2
d_gene: TRBD1
j_gene: TRBJ1-4
abundance: NA
CDR3nt: TGTGCCAGCAGCCAAGGACCTCGACAGGGGGCAGATGAAAAACTGTTTTTT
CDR3aa: CASSQGPRQGADEKLFF

v_gene: TRBV5-1
d_gene: NA
j_gene: TRBJ2-3
abundance: NA
CDR3nt: TGCGCCAGCAGCTTGGGGGGCTCAGATACGCAGTATTTT
CDR3aa: CASSLGGSDTQYF

v_gene: TRBV21-1
d_gene: NA
j_gene: TRBJ1-4
abundance: NA
CDR3nt: TGTGCCAGCAGCAAAGTTCGGCCCGAGGGTGCAACTAATGAAAAACTGTTTTTT
CDR3aa: CASSKVRPEGATNEKLFF

v_gene: TRBV4-1
d_gene: TRBD2
j_gene: TRBJ2-2
abundance: NA
CDR3nt: TGCGCCAGCAGCCAAGATCGTCGGGGGGGCCAAACCGGGGAGCTGTTTTTT
CDR3aa: CASSQDRRGGQTGELFF

v_gene: TRBV7-6
d_gene: TRBD1
j_gene: TRBJ2-1
abundance: NA
CDR3nt: TGTGCCAGCAGCGATTCCGGGACAGGGGGCTGGAATGAGCAGTTCTTC
CDR3aa: CASSDSGTGGWNEQFF

v_gene: TRBV6-5
d_gene: NA
j_gene: TRBJ2-5
abundance: NA
CDR3nt: TGTGCCACCTCAGGGGGGTTGGAGACCCAGTACTTC
CDR3aa: CATSGGLETQYF

v_gene: TRBV9
d_gene: TRBD1
j_gene: TRBJ1-6
abundance: NA
CDR3nt: TGTGCCAGCAGCGCCAGGGACAGTAATTCACCCCTCCACTTT
CDR3aa: CASSARDSNSPLHF

v_gene: TRBV24-1
d_gene: NA
j_gene: TRBJ2-3
abundance: NA
CDR3nt: TGTGCCACCAGTGATCGGCCTAGCGGCACAGATACGCAGTATTTT
CDR3aa: CATSDRPSGTDTQYF

v_gene: TRBV7-8
d_gene: NA
j_gene: TRBJ1-5
abundance: few
CDR3nt: TGTGCCAGCAGCTCACAGGGCTCCAATCAGCCCCAGCATTTT
CDR3aa: CASSSQGSNQPQHF

v_gene: TRBV29-1
d_gene: NA
j_gene: TRBJ2-7
abundance: once
CDR3nt: TGCAGCGTTGAAAGTACAGGATACGAGCAGTACTTC
CDR3aa: CSVESTGYEQYF

v_gene: TRBV5-1
d_gene: TRBD1
j_gene: TRBJ2-6
abundance: once
CDR3nt: TGCGCCAGCAGCAGCCTTCCCGGGACAGGGGGAGGTGGGGCCAACGTCCTGACTTTC
CDR3aa: CASSSLPGTGGGGANVLTF

v_gene: TRBV4-1
d_gene: TRBD1
j_gene: TRBJ1-6
abundance: NA
CDR3nt: TGCGCCAGCAGCACAGCCGGGACAGGGTTCTCACCCCTCCACTTT
CDR3aa: CASSTAGTGFSPLHF

v_gene: TRBV29-1
d_gene: TRBD1
j_gene: TRBJ1-1
abundance: NA
CDR3nt: TGCAGCGCTAGCCAGGGGGACACTGAAGCTTTCTTT
CDR3aa: CSASQGDTEAFF

v_gene: TRBV11-2
d_gene: TRBD1
j_gene: TRBJ2-1
abundance: NA
CDR3nt: TGTGCCAGCAGCTTAGATGTACAGAGACAGGGCCTTTCATACAATGAGCAGTTCTTC
CDR3aa: CASSLDVQRQGLSYNEQFF

v_gene: TRBV27
d_gene: TRBD1
j_gene: TRBJ1-5
abundance: NA
CDR3nt: TGTGCCAGCAGGTCCTTTAGGGGGCCGGGTCAGCCCCAGCATTTT
CDR3aa: CASRSFRGPGQPQHF

v_gene: TRBV5-1
d_gene: TRBD1
j_gene: TRBJ2-7
abundance: once
CDR3nt: TGCGCCAGCAGACAGACAGGGGCCCACGAGCAGTACTTC
CDR3aa: CASRQTGAHEQYF

v_gene: TRBV29-1
d_gene: NA
j_gene: TRBJ2-1
abundance: NA
CDR3nt: TGCAGCGTCCGAGAGTCTCGCAGGGGAATGGGCAATGAGCAGTTCTTC
CDR3aa: CSVRESRRGMGNEQFF

v_gene: TRBV10-3
d_gene: TRBD1
j_gene: TRBJ2-7
abundance: NA
CDR3nt: TGTGCCATCAGGGACAGGGGAGGCGAGCAGTACTTC
CDR3aa: CAIRDRGGEQYF

v_gene: TRBV7-2
d_gene: NA
j_gene: TRBJ2-2
abundance: NA
CDR3nt: TGTGCCAGCAGCCCACAGGCAGGGCACACCGGGGAGCTGTTTTTT
CDR3aa: CASSPQAGHTGELFF

v_gene: TRBV27
d_gene: TRBD2
j_gene: TRBJ2-3
abundance: NA
CDR3nt: TGTGCCAGCAGTATCGGACTAGGAGTGGTAGGCACAGATACGCAGTATTTT
CDR3aa: CASSIGLGVVGTDTQYF

v_gene: TRBV9
d_gene: NA
j_gene: TRBJ2-5
abundance: NA
CDR3nt: TGTGCCAGCAGCGTAGAGGCCGCGGGGTACCAAGAGACCCAGTACTTC
CDR3aa: CASSVEAAGYQETQYF

v_gene: TRBV9
d_gene: TRBD2
j_gene: TRBJ2-5
abundance: NA
CDR3nt: TGTGCCAGCAGCACGCATAGCGGGGGAGAGACCCAGTACTTC
CDR3aa: CASSTHSGGETQYF

v_gene: TRBV24-1
d_gene: TRBD2
j_gene: TRBJ2-1
abundance: NA
CDR3nt: TGTGCCACCAGAGGGGAGGGGTCCCGAGCTTACAATGAGCAGTTCTTC
CDR3aa: CATRGEGSRAYNEQFF

v_gene: TRBV7-6
d_gene: TRBD1
j_gene: TRBJ1-1
abundance: few
CDR3nt: TGTGCCAGCAGCTTAGGACAGGGGTTGAACACTGAAGCTTTCTTT
CDR3aa: CASSLGQGLNTEAFF

v_gene: TRBV5-4
d_gene: NA
j_gene: TRBJ1-2
abundance: NA
CDR3nt: TGTGCCAGCAGCTTGGCGGCTAGCTATGGCTACACCTTC
CDR3aa: CASSLAASYGYTF

v_gene: TRBV2
d_gene: NA
j_gene: TRBJ2-2
abundance: NA
CDR3nt: TGTGCCAGCAGTGAGGATGGACTCAACACCGGGGAGCTGTTTTTT
CDR3aa: CASSEDGLNTGELFF

v_gene: TRBV9
d_gene: NA
j_gene: TRBJ2-2
abundance: NA
CDR3nt: TGTGCCAGCAGCCCAGCACAGGGGGGGTATCACGGGGAGCTGTTTTTT
CDR3aa: CASSPAQGGYHGELFF

v_gene: TRBV29-1
d_gene: TRBD1
j_gene: TRBJ2-3
abundance: NA
CDR3nt: TGCAGCGGACAGGGGATTTCTCTAGCTAGCACAGATACGCAGTATTTT
CDR3aa: CSGQGISLASTDTQYF

v_gene: TRBV5-1
d_gene: NA
j_gene: TRBJ2-2
abundance: once
CDR3nt: TGCGCCAGCAGCTCTGGGCTGATTAACACCGGGGAGCTGTTTTTT
CDR3aa: CASSSGLINTGELFF

v_gene: TRBV5-1
d_gene: TRBD1
j_gene: TRBJ2-3
abundance: NA
CDR3nt: TGCGCCAGCAGCTTGGTCAGGTTTCAGGGGGCAGATACGCAGTATTTT
CDR3aa: CASSLVRFQGADTQYF

v_gene: TRBV29-1
d_gene: NA
j_gene: TRBJ1-1
abundance: NA
CDR3nt: TGCAGCGCTGGGAGGAACACTGAAGCTTTCTTT
CDR3aa: CSAGRNTEAFF

v_gene: TRBV6-5
d_gene: TRBD1
j_gene: TRBJ2-7
abundance: NA
CDR3nt: TGTGCCAGCAAGTTGACAGGGCTCTCCTACGAGCAGTACTTC
CDR3aa: CASKLTGLSYEQYF

v_gene: TRBV6-5
d_gene: TRBD2
j_gene: TRBJ2-5
abundance: once
CDR3nt: TGTGCCAGCAGGGCGGGGGGGAGGACCCAGTACTTC
CDR3aa: CASRAGGRTQYF

v_gene: TRBV25-1
d_gene: NA
j_gene: TRBJ1-1
abundance: once
CDR3nt: TGTGCCAGCAGTGTGGATCCGGGGTGGGCTTTCTTT
CDR3aa: CASSVDPGWAFF

v_gene: TRBV7-8
d_gene: TRBD2
j_gene: TRBJ2-2
abundance: once
CDR3nt: TGTGCCAGCAGCCTTCAGCGGCGGGGGGTGGAAACCGGGGAGCTGTTTTTT
CDR3aa: CASSLQRRGVETGELFF

v_gene: TRBV7-8
d_gene: TRBD1
j_gene: TRBJ2-7
abundance: NA
CDR3nt: TGTGCCAGCAGCGCCCGGGACAGGGCCGACTACGAGCAGTACTTC
CDR3aa: CASSARDRADYEQYF

v_gene: TRBV24-1
d_gene: TRBD1
j_gene: TRBJ2-2
abundance: NA
CDR3nt: TGTGCCACCAGTGAAAGGGACAGGGGATGGAACACCGGGGAGCTGTTTTTT
CDR3aa: CATSERDRGWNTGELFF

v_gene: TRBV5-1
d_gene: NA
j_gene: TRBJ1-1
abundance: once
CDR3nt: TGCGCCAGCAGCTTGGCTGGCAGAAAGAACACTGAAGCTTTCTTT
CDR3aa: CASSLAGRKNTEAFF

v_gene: TRBV20-1
d_gene: TRBD1
j_gene: TRBJ2-5
abundance: NA
CDR3nt: TGCGGGACAGGGGCCGCCGGCGCCCAGTACTTC
CDR3aa: CGTGAAGAQYF

v_gene: TRBV6-1
d_gene: NA
j_gene: TRBJ1-5
abundance: NA
CDR3nt: TGTGCCAGCAGTGAACAGGGGCTATACGGCAATCAGCCCCAGCATTTT
CDR3aa: CASSEQGLYGNQPQHF

v_gene: TRBV5-1
d_gene: TRBD2
j_gene: TRBJ2-1
abundance: NA
CDR3nt: TGCGCCAGCAGCATCGGGACTAGTGTCGATGAGCAGTTCTTC
CDR3aa: CASSIGTSVDEQFF

v_gene: TRBV13
d_gene: NA
j_gene: TRBJ1-2
abundance: NA
CDR3nt: TGTGCCAGCAGCTTACCGGGAAGCTATGGCTACACCTTC
CDR3aa: CASSLPGSYGYTF

v_gene: TRBV15
d_gene: NA
j_gene: TRBJ1-5
abundance: NA
CDR3nt: TGTGCCACCAGCCGGGGTAGCAACTCGCCCCAGCATTTT
CDR3aa: CATSRGSNSPQHF

v_gene: TRBV7-6
d_gene: NA
j_gene: TRBJ2-6
abundance: NA
CDR3nt: TGTGCCAGCAGCTCTCTAGACTCTGGGGCCAACGTCCTGACTTTC
CDR3aa: CASSSLDSGANVLTF

v_gene: TRBV19
d_gene: NA
j_gene: TRBJ2-2
abundance: NA
CDR3nt: TGTGCCAGTAGTCATATTTCAAGGGGTTATGGGGAGCTGTTTTTT
CDR3aa: CASSHISRGYGELFF

v_gene: TRBV11-2
d_gene: TRBD1
j_gene: TRBJ1-1
abundance: once
CDR3nt: TGTGCCAGCAGCTTAGGTTTTTTGAGGGACAGGGAGGACACTGAAGCTTTCTTT
CDR3aa: CASSLGFLRDREDTEAFF